This T cell receptor beta chain was captured by sequencing in a study of shared clonotypes between healthy human individuals. Healthy HIV-negative adults without recent acute infections or vaccinations served as donors. On this clone: What it recognizes is unknown.

Clones were read by immunoSEQ multiplex PCR, and TCRdb kept only the in-frame ones, dropping some. The sample lists about 2.3 million clones, approximately 95% seen once, with about 0.37% in the top ten. This CDR3 region has 17 residues. V lost 1 base to trimming and J lost 1 base; unmatched junction nucleotides: 7. General observations from the study: What rarefaction showed was incomplete sorted-subset sequencing despite large depth.

This sequence originates from a man between 18 and 35 years old in good health. Some clones in this sample may be carry-over from other donors' samples. The sample comprised naive CD4+ T cells from PBMCs. The subset here: CD45RA+ positively selected. V usage is TRBV5-3 and J usage is TRBJ2-7; 11 bases fit TRBD2. TRBV5-3 is an ORF, and what it does is uncertain. Here the CDR3 reads CARSLHTSGSKSYEQYF. The CDR3 DNA follows: TGTGCCAGAAGCTTGCATACTAGCGGGAGTAAGTCCTACGAGCAGTACTTC.